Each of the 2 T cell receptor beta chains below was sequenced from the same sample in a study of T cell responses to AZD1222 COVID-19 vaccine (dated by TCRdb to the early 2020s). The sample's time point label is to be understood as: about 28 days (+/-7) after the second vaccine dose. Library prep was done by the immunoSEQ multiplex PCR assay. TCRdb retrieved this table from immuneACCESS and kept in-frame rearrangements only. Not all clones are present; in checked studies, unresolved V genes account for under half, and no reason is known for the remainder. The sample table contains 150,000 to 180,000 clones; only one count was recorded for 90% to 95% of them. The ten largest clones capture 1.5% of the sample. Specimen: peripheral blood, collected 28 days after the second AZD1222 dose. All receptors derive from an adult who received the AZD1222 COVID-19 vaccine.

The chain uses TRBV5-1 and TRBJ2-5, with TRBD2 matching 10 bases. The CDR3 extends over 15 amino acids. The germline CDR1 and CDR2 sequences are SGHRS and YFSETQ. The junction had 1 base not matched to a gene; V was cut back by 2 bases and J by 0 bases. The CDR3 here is CASSFGLADQETQYF. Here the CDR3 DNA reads TGCGCCAGCAGCTTCGGACTAGCGGACCAAGAGACCCAGTACTTC.

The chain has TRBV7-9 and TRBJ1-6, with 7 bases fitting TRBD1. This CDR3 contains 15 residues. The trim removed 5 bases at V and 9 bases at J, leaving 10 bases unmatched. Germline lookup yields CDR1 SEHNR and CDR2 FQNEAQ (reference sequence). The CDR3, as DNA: TGTGCCAGCAGCCCCGACCCGGGACAGAGTTCACCCCTCCACTTT. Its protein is CASSPDPGQSSPLHF.